Shown below are 5 T cell receptor beta chains from a single sample sequenced in a study of T cells in women clearing cervical HPV infection. Assay: immunoSEQ multiplex PCR; the TCRdb copy retains only in-frame clones and omits some. The sample totals some 39,000 clones; its top ten clones hold about 5.8%. The specimen sequenced was blood buffy coat. These receptors were taken from a woman aged 18 to 75 with a cervical HPV16 infection that either progressed to CIN3+ or cleared (not recorded which).

About this clone: The read terminates 3 residues ahead of where the CDR3 ends, so the germline J gene completes it. The rearrangement uses TRBV19 and TRBJ2-2; weak D call: TRBD2 (5 bases). Germline V gene sequence: CDR1 LNHDA, CDR2 SQIVND (reference sequence). There are 13 residues in the CDR3. Incomplete CDR3 DNA: TGTGCCAGTAGTATAGATCAGGAGGCCTTG. Translated: CASSIDQEAL. The entire CDR3 protein reads CASSIDQEALLFF.

Points on this clone: The observed sequence ends 3 residues before the CDR3 terminus, with the missing tail filled in from the germline J gene. This sequence joins TRBV30 and TRBJ1-5; tentative D call: TRBD1 (5 bases). V gave up 5 bases and J gave up 5 bases, with 13 bases separating them. This CDR3 is built from 13 residues. Germline V gene data show CDR1 as GTSNPN and CDR2 as SVGIG (reference sequence). CDR3 DNA, as far as it was read: TGTGCCTGGGGCCCGGGGGGGTATCAGCCC. This gives the protein CAWGPGGYQP. In full, the CDR3 reads CAWGPGGYQPQHF.

Remarks on this clone: The read finishes 3 residues shy of the CDR3 end, and the germline J gene is used to complete it. This chain links TRBV19 with TRBJ2-1, with D tentatively TRBD2 (5 bases). In germline, CDR1 is LNHDA, CDR2 SQIVND (reference sequence). V was cut by 4 bases and J by 8 bases, with 18 bases left in between. The CDR3 length is 15 residues. The sequenced part of the CDR3 DNA is TGTGCCAGTAGTAAAGGGTGGACTCCGAGGGATGAG. Its translation is CASSKGWTPRDE. The complete CDR3 reads CASSKGWTPRDEQFF.

A note on this clone: The read comes to an end 3 residues before the CDR3 does, leaving the germline J gene to fill in the end. The chain couples TRBV6-2 or TRBV6-3 to TRBJ1-1; 12 bases are a match to TRBD1. CDR1 MNHEY and CDR2 SVGEGT come from the germline V gene. This CDR3 contains 13 residues. CDR3 DNA, as far as it was read: TGTGCCAGCAGCAGCGGGACAGGGGGCGAG. Protein product: CASSSGTGGE. The whole CDR3 reads CASSSGTGGEAFF.

As concerns this clone: The observed sequence ends 3 residues before the CDR3 terminus, with the missing tail filled in from the germline J gene. The chain employs TRBV20-1 and TRBJ2-7; 10 bases align to TRBD1. This CDR3 is built from 16 residues. V was pared by 6 bases and J by 3 bases, with 14 bases of the junction left unmatched. The germline gives CDR1 DFQATT, CDR2 SNEGSKA (reference sequence). The CDR3 here is CSAPRPGQGILYEQYF. CDR3 DNA, as far as it was read: TGCAGTGCGCCCCGTCCGGGACAGGGGATCCTCTACGAG.